This entry lists 25 T cell receptor beta chains sequenced from one sample in a study of Ad26.COV2.S vaccination and SARS-CoV-2 variants. Clones were read by immunoSEQ multiplex PCR, and TCRdb kept only the in-frame ones, dropping some. Found here are roughly 350,000 clones, approximately 90% of them singletons; the top ten hold 5%. The treatment was: roughly 20 received Ad26.COV2.S at low or high dose, single or two shots; about 5 received placebo; per-sample allocation not given. Day 63 after the first vaccine or placebo injection was the time point for sampling. The sample was peripheral blood, taken in a trial of Ad26.COV2.S vaccine versus placebo. Receptor source: a person between 18 and 65 years old who received the Ad26.COV2.S COVID-19 vaccine or a placebo.

V is TRBV7-3 and J is TRBJ2-1; 8 nucleotides line up with TRBD2. Germline CDR1 SGHTA, CDR2 FQGTGA. The CDR3 contains 16 residues. The J segment lost 2 bases and the V segment lost 5 bases, leaving 8 bases of the junction unmatched. CDR3 bases: TGTGCCAGCAGCCCAACCCTACTAGCGGCCTACAATGAGCAGTTCTTC. Its protein is CASSPTLLAAYNEQFF.

The J gene is TRBJ2-5, the V gene TRBV3-1 (or the pseudogene TRBV3-2), with D perhaps being TRBD1 or TRBD2 (5 bases each). CDR1 and CDR2 (germline): LGHDT, YNNKEL (reference sequence). The CDR3 consists of 17 residues. Trimming took off 0 bases at V and 3 bases at J, with 17 bases between the two ends. The CDR3: CASSQDLGARGKETQYF. DNA of the CDR3: TGTGCCAGCAGCCAAGATCTTGGGGCACGGGGAAAAGAGACCCAGTACTTC.

This clone was observed once. This chain uses TRBV10-3 with TRBJ2-5; D gene uncertain. With 3 bases removed from V and 4 bases from J, the gap between germline ends came to 9 bases. The CDR3 runs 13 residues. CDR1 ENHRY and CDR2 SYGVKD come from the germline V gene. The CDR3 sequence is CAISENPPETQYF. The CDR3 DNA sequence: TGTGCCATCAGTGAAAACCCCCCAGAGACCCAGTACTTC.

This clone was seen a single time. The chain joins TRBV13 to TRBJ2-7; TRBD1 matches 8 bases. This CDR3 is 13 amino acids long. Per the germline V gene, CDR1 is PRHDT and CDR2 is FYEKMQ (reference sequence). V trimming: 5 bases; J trimming: 4 bases; junction bases outside the gene matches: 4. The CDR3, as DNA: TGTGCCAGCAGCGAGGGACAGGCATACGAGCAGTACTTC. It translates to CASSEGQAYEQYF.

The chain joins TRBV29-1 to TRBJ1-2; D ambiguous. The CDR3 is made up of 12 amino acids. Trimming removed 5 bases from V and 1 base from J, with 8 bases in between. Germline V CDR1 and CDR2: SQVTM, ANQGSEA. The CDR3 nucleotides read TGCAGCGTTCGGGGAGATAACTATGGCTACACCTTC. It codes for CSVRGDNYGYTF.

The chain carries TRBV6-2 or TRBV6-3 and TRBJ1-5; D is possibly TRBD1 (5 bases). The V and J ends lost 2 bases and 2 bases respectively, with 7 bases between them. Per germline, CDR1 MNHEY and CDR2 SVGEGT. The CDR3 extends over 14 amino acids. The CDR3 sequence is CASSYGGGNQPQHF. The DNA for the CDR3 is TGTGCCAGCAGTTACGGGGGTGGCAATCAGCCCCAGCATTTT.

Concerning this clone itself: Sequence at one end of the junction differs from germline and may be a read error. For the CDR3, the DNA is TGTGCCAGCAGCGCGGGACACCACTTC. Amino acids: CASSAGHHF. The rearrangement uses TRBV9 and TRBJ1-2, with a weak D call TRBD1 (6 bases). The CDR3 consists of 9 residues. The germline V gene encodes CDR1 SGDLS and CDR2 YYNGEE.

This clone was seen only once. The rearrangement links TRBV7-9 to TRBJ2-3; 9 nucleotides align to TRBD2. V gave up 7 bases and J gave up 3 bases; unmatched junction bases: 5. CDR3 length: 14 residues. Germline CDR1 and CDR2: SEHNR and FQNEAQ (reference sequence). CDR3 sequence reads: CASTREGSTDTQYF. The CDR3 DNA reads as TGTGCCAGCACGCGGGAGGGTAGTACAGATACGCAGTATTTT.

The rearrangement uses TRBV9 and TRBJ2-1; 11 nucleotides agree with TRBD2. The CDR3 sequence is 16 residues long. Germline CDR1 SGDLS, CDR2 YYNGEE. Losses at the gene ends were 5 bases for V and 3 bases for J; bases not matched to a gene: 7. The CDR3 coding sequence is TGTGCCAGCAGGCAACTAGCGGGGGAATTCTACAATGAGCAGTTCTTC. Translation gives CASRQLAGEFYNEQFF. The full variable domain, in which reference TRBV9 and TRBJ2-1 provide the parts outside the CDR3, is DSGVTQTPKHLITATGQRVTLRCSPRSGDLSVYWYQQSLDQGLQFLIQYYNGEERAKGNILERFSAQQFPDLHSELNLSSLELGDSALYFCASRQLAGEFYNEQFFGPGTRLTVL.

This chain joins TRBV11-2 and TRBJ2-7, with TRBD2 matching over 12 bases. The CDR3 contains 15 residues. V shed 5 bases, J shed 6 bases, and the junction held 8 bases outside the gene matches. Per the germline V gene, CDR1 is SGHAT and CDR2 is FQNNGV. CDR3 sequence (DNA): TGTGCCAGCAGCGCACGACTAGCGGGAGTCAGCGAGCAGTACTTC. Its protein product is CASSARLAGVSEQYF.

The chain is built from TRBV28 and TRBJ1-4; possible D gene TRBD1, 6 bases. Germline assignment: CDR1 MDHEN and CDR2 SYDVKM. V was pared by 5 bases and J by 7 bases, with 17 bases between. The CDR3 covers 15 residues. The CDR3 coding sequence is TGTGCCAGCAGTCCCGGACAGAATAATATTGAAAAACTGTTTTTT. It codes for CASSPGQNNIEKLFF.

The chain carries TRBV7-2 and TRBJ2-5; tentatively, D is TRBD2 (6 bases). V shed 8 bases and J shed 1 base, with 14 bases lying between them. In germline, CDR1 is SGHTA, CDR2 FQGNSA. The length of the CDR3 is 14 residues. CDR3 residues: CASRGWASQETQYF. CDR3 in DNA: TGTGCCAGCCGGGGGTGGGCTTCCCAAGAGACCCAGTACTTC.

The chain links TRBV6-4 to TRBJ1-5; weak D call: TRBD1 (5 bases). Trimming removed 6 bases from V and 4 bases from J, with 16 bases in between. The CDR3 loop spans 15 amino acids. Germline assignment: CDR1 MRHNA and CDR2 SNTAGT. As DNA, the CDR3 is TGTGCCAGCAGGGGGGTTGGGGTTTGTAATCAGCCCCAGCATTTT. It specifies CASRGVGVCNQPQHF.

The chain combines TRBV28 with TRBJ2-1; TRBD2 aligns across 11 bases. There are 16 residues in the CDR3. The trim removed 4 bases at V and 2 bases at J, leaving 4 bases unmatched. Germline assignment: CDR1 MDHEN and CDR2 SYDVKM. CDR3 region: CASSSLAGGPYNEQFF. The CDR3 DNA sequence: TGTGCCAGCAGTTCTTTAGCGGGAGGGCCCTACAATGAGCAGTTCTTC.

The CDR3 here is CSVDVDRGYGYTF. For the CDR3, the DNA is TGCAGCGTTGATGTTGACAGGGGCTATGGCTACACCTTC. The genes are TRBV29-1 and TRBJ1-2, with 8 bases that match TRBD1. Trimming removed 3 bases from V and 4 bases from J; junction bases left unmatched: 4. The CDR3 extends over 13 amino acids. Germline V gives CDR1 SQVTM, CDR2 ANQGSEA.

V usage is TRBV9 and J usage is TRBJ1-4; TRBD1 is a possible D gene (5 bases). V gave up 4 bases and J gave up 3 bases, with 13 bases separating them. This CDR3 contains 15 residues. CDR1 and CDR2 (germline): SGDLS, YYNGEE. CDR3 bases: TGTGCCAGCAGCCCCTACGGGGCAGCTAATGAAAAACTGTTTTTT. Translation: CASSPYGAANEKLFF.

In this sample, this clone turned up a few times. V is TRBV5-4 and J is TRBJ1-6, with D uncertain. The germline V and J ends were trimmed by 0 bases and 0 bases, with 10 bases remaining between them. CDR1 and CDR2 from the germline V gene are SGHNT and YYREEE (reference sequence). The CDR3 totals 17 residues. The CDR3 DNA follows: TGTGCCAGCAGCTTGGATAGGTCGAGCTCCTATAATTCACCCCTCCACTTT. It specifies CASSLDRSSSYNSPLHF. The full variable domain, completed using reference TRBV5-4 and TRBJ1-6, is ETGVTQSPTHLIKTRGQQVTLRCSSQSGHNTVSWYQQALGQGPQFIFQYYREEENGRGNFPPRFSGLQFPNYSSELNVNALELDDSALYLCASSLDRSSSYNSPLHFGNGTRLTVT.

DNA of the CDR3: TGTGCCAGCAGCGGGGGGAGGGTTCAGCCCCAGCATTTT. This codes for CASSGGRVQPQHF. V gene TRBV27 combines with J gene TRBJ1-5, with D possibly being TRBD1 (5 bases). CDR3 size: 13 residues. V shed 6 bases and J shed 6 bases, with 12 bases lying between them. In germline, CDR1 is MNHEY, CDR2 SMNVEV (reference sequence).

The V and J genes are TRBV15 and TRBJ2-5; 7 bases fit TRBD2. Looked up from germline, CDR1 is LNHNV and CDR2 is YYDKDF (reference sequence). There are 14 residues in the CDR3. Germline trimming cut 4 bases from V and 4 bases from J; bases unmatched to any gene: 6. DNA of the CDR3: TGTGCCACCAGCACTTTGCGGGGGTCAGAGACCCAGTACTTC. Residues: CATSTLRGSETQYF.

This clone was counted between two and nine times. The chain is built from TRBV6-5 and TRBJ1-6; perhaps TRBD1 as D (5 bases). Germline loops: CDR1 MNHEY, CDR2 SVGAGI. The CDR3 has 15 amino acids. The V gene lost 2 bases and the J gene lost 8 bases, with 13 bases spanning the gap. The CDR3 DNA follows: TGTGCCAGCAGTTACCAATCCGGGACTTATTCACCCCTCCACTTT. Encoded protein: CASSYQSGTYSPLHF.

The chain is built from TRBV11-1 and TRBJ2-2; 7 positions agree with TRBD1. Germline-derived CDR1 and CDR2 are SGHAT and FQDESV (reference sequence). The CDR3 covers 16 residues. V was clipped by 5 bases and J by 7 bases; unmatched bases: 13. Here the CDR3 reads CASSLLDRRGSGELFF. The CDR3, as DNA: TGTGCCAGCAGCCTCCTGGACAGGAGAGGAAGCGGGGAGCTGTTTTTT.

This rearrangement joins TRBV11-2 to TRBJ1-6, with D tentatively TRBD1 (6 bases). V lost 2 bases to trimming and J lost 7 bases, with 12 bases between them. The CDR3 covers 15 residues. Germline V gene lookup returns CDR1 SGHAT and CDR2 FQNNGV. Here the CDR3 reads CASSLRPGANSPLHF. The CDR3, as DNA: TGTGCCAGCAGCTTACGGCCGGGGGCGAATTCACCCCTCCACTTT.

The CDR3 sequence is CASKREASYNEQFF. The CDR3 region has the DNA TGTGCCAGTAAGCGGGAGGCCTCCTACAATGAGCAGTTCTTC. This chain links TRBV6-4 with TRBJ2-1; 9 nucleotides line up with TRBD2. The J segment lost 0 bases and the V segment lost 9 bases, leaving 3 bases of the junction unmatched. The CDR3 spans 14 residues. Germline V gene lookup returns CDR1 MRHNA and CDR2 SNTAGT.

CDR3 sequence reads: CASSLAGTGEATNYGYTF. CDR3 DNA sequence: TGCGCCAGCAGCTTGGCCGGGACAGGGGAAGCGACTAACTATGGCTACACCTTC. The chain links TRBV5-1 to TRBJ1-2, with 10 bases aligning to TRBD1. Trimming removed 0 bases from V and 0 bases from J; junction bases left unmatched: 8. The CDR3 covers 18 residues. Germline V CDR1 and CDR2: SGHRS, YFSETQ.

Here the CDR3 DNA reads TGTGCCAGCAGCGCGCCAGGGAATTATAATTCACCCCTCCACTTT. Its protein is CASSAPGNYNSPLHF. This chain joins TRBV9 and TRBJ1-6; possibly TRBD1 for D (5 bases). Trimming removed 3 bases from V and 4 bases from J, with 11 bases in between. In germline, CDR1 is SGDLS, CDR2 YYNGEE. This CDR3 contains 15 residues.